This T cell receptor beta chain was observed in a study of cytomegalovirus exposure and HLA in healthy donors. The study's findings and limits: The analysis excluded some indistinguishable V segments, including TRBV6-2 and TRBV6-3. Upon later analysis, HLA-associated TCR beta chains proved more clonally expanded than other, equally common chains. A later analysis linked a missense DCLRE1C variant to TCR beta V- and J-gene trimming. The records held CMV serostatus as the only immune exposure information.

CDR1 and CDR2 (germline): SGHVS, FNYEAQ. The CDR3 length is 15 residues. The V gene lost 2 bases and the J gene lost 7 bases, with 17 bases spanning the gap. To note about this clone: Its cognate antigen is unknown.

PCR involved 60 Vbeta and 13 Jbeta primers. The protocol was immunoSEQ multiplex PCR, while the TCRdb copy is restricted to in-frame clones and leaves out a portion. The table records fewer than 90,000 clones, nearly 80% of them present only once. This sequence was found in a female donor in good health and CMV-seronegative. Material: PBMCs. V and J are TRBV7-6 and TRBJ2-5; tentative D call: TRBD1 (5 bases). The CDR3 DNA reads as TGTGCCAGCAGCTTATGGGGCAGTCAGGGTGGGACCCAGTACTTC. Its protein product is CASSLWGSQGGTQYF.